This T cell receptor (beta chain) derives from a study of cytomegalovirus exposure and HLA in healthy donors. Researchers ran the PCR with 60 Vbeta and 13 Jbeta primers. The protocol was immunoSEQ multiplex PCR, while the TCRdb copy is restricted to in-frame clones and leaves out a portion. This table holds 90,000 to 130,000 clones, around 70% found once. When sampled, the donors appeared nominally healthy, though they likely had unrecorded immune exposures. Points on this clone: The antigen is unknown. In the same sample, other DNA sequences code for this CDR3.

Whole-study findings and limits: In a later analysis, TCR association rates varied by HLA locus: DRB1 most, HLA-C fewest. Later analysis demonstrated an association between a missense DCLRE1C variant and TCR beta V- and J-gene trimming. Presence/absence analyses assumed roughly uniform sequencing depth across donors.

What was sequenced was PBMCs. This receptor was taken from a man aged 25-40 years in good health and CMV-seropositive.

CDR3 nucleotide sequence: TGTGCCAGCAGTTTATTTGCGGGGATTGAAGCTTTCTTT. Amino acids: CASSLFAGIEAFF. This chain connects TRBV27 to TRBJ1-1; D unclear. There are 13 residues in the CDR3. In germline, CDR1 is MNHEY, CDR2 SMNVEV (reference sequence). V lost 1 base and J 7 bases, leaving 10 bases between the germline ends.